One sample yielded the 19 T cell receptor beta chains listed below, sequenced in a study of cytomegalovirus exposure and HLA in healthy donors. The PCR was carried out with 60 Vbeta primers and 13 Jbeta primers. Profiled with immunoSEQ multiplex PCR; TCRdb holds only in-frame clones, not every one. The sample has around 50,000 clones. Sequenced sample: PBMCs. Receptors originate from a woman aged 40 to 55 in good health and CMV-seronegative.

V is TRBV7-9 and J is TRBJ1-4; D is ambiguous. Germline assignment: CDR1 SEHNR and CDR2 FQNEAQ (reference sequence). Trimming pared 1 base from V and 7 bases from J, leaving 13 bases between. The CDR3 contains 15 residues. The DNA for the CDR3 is TGTGCCAGCAGCTTAGATTTGGGAGTTGGTGAAAAACTGTTTTTT. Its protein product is CASSLDLGVGEKLFF.

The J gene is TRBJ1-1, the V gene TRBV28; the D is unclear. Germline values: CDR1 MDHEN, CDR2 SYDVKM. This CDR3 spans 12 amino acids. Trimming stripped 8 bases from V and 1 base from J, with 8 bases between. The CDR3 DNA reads TGTGCCAGCCTCCTAAGGAACACTGAAGCTTTCTTT. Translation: CASLLRNTEAFF.

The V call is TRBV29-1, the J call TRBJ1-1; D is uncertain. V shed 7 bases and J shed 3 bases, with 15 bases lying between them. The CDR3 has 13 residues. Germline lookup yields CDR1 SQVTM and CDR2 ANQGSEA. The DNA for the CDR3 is TGCAGCGCCGGCCAGGCAGCGGACACTGAAGCTTTCTTT. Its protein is CSAGQAADTEAFF.

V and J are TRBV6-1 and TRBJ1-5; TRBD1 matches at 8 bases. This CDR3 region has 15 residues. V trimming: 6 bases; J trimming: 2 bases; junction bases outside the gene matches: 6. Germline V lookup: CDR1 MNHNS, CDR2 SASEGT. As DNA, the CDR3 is TGTGCCAGCAGAAAACAGGGGGGCGGCAATCAGCCCCAGCATTTT. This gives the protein CASRKQGGGNQPQHF.

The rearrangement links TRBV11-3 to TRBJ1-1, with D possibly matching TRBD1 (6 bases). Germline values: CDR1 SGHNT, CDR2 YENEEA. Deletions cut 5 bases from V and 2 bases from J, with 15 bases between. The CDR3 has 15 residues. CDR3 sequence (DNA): TGTGCCAGCAGCAACCCGACAGGCCGTAACACTGAAGCTTTCTTT. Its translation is CASSNPTGRNTEAFF.

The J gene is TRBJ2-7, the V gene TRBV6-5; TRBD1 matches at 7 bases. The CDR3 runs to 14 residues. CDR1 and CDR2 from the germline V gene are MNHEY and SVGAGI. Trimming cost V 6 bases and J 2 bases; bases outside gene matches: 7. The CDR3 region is CASSNRGEAYEQYF. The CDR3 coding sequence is TGTGCCAGCAGCAACAGGGGTGAGGCCTACGAGCAGTACTTC.

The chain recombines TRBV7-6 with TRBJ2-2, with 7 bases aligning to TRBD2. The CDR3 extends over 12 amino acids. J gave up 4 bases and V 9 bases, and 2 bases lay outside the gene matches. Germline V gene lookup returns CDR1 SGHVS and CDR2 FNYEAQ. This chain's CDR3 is CASWGGTGELFF. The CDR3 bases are TGTGCCAGTTGGGGGGGCACCGGGGAGCTGTTTTTT.

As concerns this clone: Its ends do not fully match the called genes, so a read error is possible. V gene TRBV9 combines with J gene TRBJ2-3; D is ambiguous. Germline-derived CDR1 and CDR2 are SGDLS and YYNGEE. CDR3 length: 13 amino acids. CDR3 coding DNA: TGTGCCAGCAGCGGCCAAGACACAGATAAGCAGTATTTT. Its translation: CASSGQDTDKQYF.

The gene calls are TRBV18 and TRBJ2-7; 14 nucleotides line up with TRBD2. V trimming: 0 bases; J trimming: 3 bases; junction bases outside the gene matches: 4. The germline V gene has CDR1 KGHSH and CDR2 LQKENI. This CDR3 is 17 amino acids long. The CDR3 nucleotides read TGTGCCAGCTCACCACCCCCCGGACTAGCGGGAGGCTACGAGCAGTACTTC. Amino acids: CASSPPPGLAGGYEQYF.

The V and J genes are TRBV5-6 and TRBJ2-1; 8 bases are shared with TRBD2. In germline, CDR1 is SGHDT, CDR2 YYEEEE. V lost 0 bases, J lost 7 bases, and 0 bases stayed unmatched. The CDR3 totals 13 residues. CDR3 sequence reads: CASSLVAGNEQFF. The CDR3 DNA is TGTGCCAGCAGCTTGGTAGCGGGAAATGAGCAGTTCTTC.

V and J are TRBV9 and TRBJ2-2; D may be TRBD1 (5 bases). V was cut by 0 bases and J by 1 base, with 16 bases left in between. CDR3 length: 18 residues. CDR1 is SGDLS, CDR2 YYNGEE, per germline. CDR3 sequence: CASSVGMVGQGNTGELFF. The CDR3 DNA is TGTGCCAGCAGCGTAGGAATGGTGGGCCAGGGGAACACCGGGGAGCTGTTTTTT.

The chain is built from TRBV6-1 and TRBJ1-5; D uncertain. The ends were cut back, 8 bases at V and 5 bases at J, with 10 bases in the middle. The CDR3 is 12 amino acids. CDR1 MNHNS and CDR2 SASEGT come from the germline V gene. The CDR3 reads CASGSTYQPQHF. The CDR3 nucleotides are TGTGCCAGCGGGAGCACTTATCAGCCCCAGCATTTT.

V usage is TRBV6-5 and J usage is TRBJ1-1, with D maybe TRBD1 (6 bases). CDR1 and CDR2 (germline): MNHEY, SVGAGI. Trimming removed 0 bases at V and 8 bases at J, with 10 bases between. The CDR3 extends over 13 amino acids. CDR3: CASSYSGAFEAFF. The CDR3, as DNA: TGTGCCAGCAGTTACTCGGGGGCCTTCGAAGCTTTCTTT.

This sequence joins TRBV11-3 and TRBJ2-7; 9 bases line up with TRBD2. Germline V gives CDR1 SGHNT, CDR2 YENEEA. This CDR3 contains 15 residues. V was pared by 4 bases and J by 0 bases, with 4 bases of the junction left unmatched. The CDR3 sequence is CASSSQREVSYEQYF. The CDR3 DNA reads TGTGCCAGCAGCTCTCAGCGGGAGGTCTCCTACGAGCAGTACTTC.

The CDR3 sequence is CASSKGQGTEKLFF. CDR3 sequence (DNA): TGTGCCAGCAGCAAGGGACAGGGGACTGAAAAACTGTTTTTT. The V call is TRBV6-5, the J call TRBJ1-4, with 10 bases fitting TRBD1. The germline V gene encodes CDR1 MNHEY and CDR2 SVGAGI. The junction had 5 bases not matched to a gene; V was cut back by 6 bases and J by 7 bases. The CDR3 contains 14 residues.

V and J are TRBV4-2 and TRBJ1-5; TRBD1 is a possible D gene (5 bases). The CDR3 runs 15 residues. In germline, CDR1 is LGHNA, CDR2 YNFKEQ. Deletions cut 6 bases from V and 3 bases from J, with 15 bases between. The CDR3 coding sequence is TGTGCCAGCAGTCATGATCAGGGTCTCAATCAGCCCCAGCATTTT. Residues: CASSHDQGLNQPQHF.

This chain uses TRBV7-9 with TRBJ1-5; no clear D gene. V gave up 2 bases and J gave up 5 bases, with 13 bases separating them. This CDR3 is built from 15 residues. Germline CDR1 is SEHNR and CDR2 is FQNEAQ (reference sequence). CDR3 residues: CASSLTQAGDQPQHF. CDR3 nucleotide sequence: TGTGCCAGCAGCTTAACCCAGGCCGGCGATCAGCCCCAGCATTTT.

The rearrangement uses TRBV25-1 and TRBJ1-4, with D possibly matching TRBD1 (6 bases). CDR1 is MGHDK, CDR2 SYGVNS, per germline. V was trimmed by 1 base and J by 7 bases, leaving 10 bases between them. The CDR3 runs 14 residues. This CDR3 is CASSESGRGEKLFF. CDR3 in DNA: TGTGCCAGCAGTGAATCCGGCAGGGGTGAAAAACTGTTTTTT.

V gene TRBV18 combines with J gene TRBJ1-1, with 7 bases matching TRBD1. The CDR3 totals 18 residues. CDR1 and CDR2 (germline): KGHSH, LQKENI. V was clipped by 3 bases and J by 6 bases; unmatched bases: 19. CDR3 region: CASSPTTAMTGTLPEAFF. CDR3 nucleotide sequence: TGTGCCAGCTCACCTACAACAGCCATGACAGGGACCTTACCTGAAGCTTTCTTT.